These T cell receptor beta chains were read from a single sample in a study of cytomegalovirus exposure and HLA in healthy donors. Profiled with immunoSEQ multiplex PCR; TCRdb holds only in-frame clones, not every one. The data contain 150,000 to 200,000 clones, about 76% of them singletons. Sequencing was carried out using PBMCs. Receptors were obtained from a woman between 50 and 59 years old in good health and CMV-seronegative. Both conserved end residues are part of each CDR3.

v_gene	j_gene	CDR3aa
TRBV9	TRBJ2-1	CASSPSPTYSYNEQFF
TRBV4-3	TRBJ1-6	CASSQTGLVTPLHF
TRBV6-1	TRBJ2-1	CASSPLAGGPGEQFF
TRBV5-1	TRBJ2-1	CASSFGLRASRDEQFF
TRBV15	TRBJ1-5	CATSREEKGNNQPQHF
TRBV18	TRBJ2-7	CASSARDRGNEQYF
TRBV7-2	TRBJ1-2	CASSLVNLGSSGYTF
TRBV9	TRBJ2-7	CASSPGQGAYEQYF
TRBV7-9	TRBJ2-2	CASSLDGGGAGELFF
TRBV30	TRBJ1-1	CAWSVLGATEAFF
TRBV27	TRBJ1-2	CASRIRGDSHGYTF
TRBV15	TRBJ1-2	CATSRAAGGNGYTF
TRBV21-1	TRBJ1-1	CASRSQRAGETEAFF
TRBV19	TRBJ1-2	CASSISFGRGDNYGYTF
TRBV29-1	TRBJ1-1	CSVVHRLNTEAFF
TRBV5-1	TRBJ1-1	CASSLNGQYEAFF
TRBV7-2	TRBJ1-1	CASSLMQGAGTEAFF
TRBV25-1	TRBJ1-2	CASSESGIGYGYTF
TRBV5-1	TRBJ2-2	CASSLDGQAIGELFF
TRBV6-5	TRBJ2-7	CASTPRRGSYEQYF
TRBV2	TRBJ2-5	CASRGTRKETQYF
TRBV19	TRBJ1-2	CASSIVIGGYGYTF
TRBV28	TRBJ2-7	CASIPSSGSRSHEQYF
TRBV30	TRBJ2-7	CAWSGSLAGNEQYF
TRBV2	TRBJ2-7	CASGPSSYEQYF
TRBV20-1	TRBJ1-1	CSATVNTEAFF
TRBV11-2	TRBJ1-3	CASSLGLGAGNTIYF
TRBV6-1	TRBJ1-1	CASRLQGSTEAFF
TRBV18	TRBJ1-5	CASSLQEHQPQHF
TRBV19	TRBJ1-4	CASTRGTNEKLFF
TRBV6-5	TRBJ2-1	CASSYEGRNFNEQFF
TRBV2	TRBJ1-2	CASSERQGLSGYTF
TRBV28	TRBJ1-2	CASGQNGRRTSYGYTF
TRBV27	TRBJ2-1	CASSSWTSGIGNEQFF
TRBV28	TRBJ1-2	CASSLSSNYGYTF
TRBV2	TRBJ2-1	CASSGASLAAYRSYNEQFF
TRBV28	TRBJ1-6	CASRTTRYNSPLHF
TRBV7-2	TRBJ2-2	CASSPPGTRTGELFF
TRBV4-1	TRBJ2-1	CASSQDGAGVEQFF
TRBV11-2	TRBJ1-3	CASSLRHSGNTIYF
TRBV4-3	TRBJ2-1	CASSQDLGDNEQFF
TRBV6-6	TRBJ1-6	CASSPGTAKNSPLHF
TRBV9	TRBJ1-3	CASSRKDRGNTIYF
TRBV11-1	TRBJ2-7	CASSPWTGDGEQYF
TRBV12-5	TRBJ2-6	CASSPRQEGANVLTF
TRBV29-1	TRBJ1-1	CSVATGSWNTEAFF
TRBV6-5	TRBJ1-5	CASSYSGRGQPQHF
TRBV18	TRBJ2-3	CASSRGGDTDTQYF
TRBV19	TRBJ2-7	CASSTSTGSEQYF
TRBV4-3	TRBJ2-1	CASSQDRSINEQFF
TRBV30	TRBJ1-1	CAWSVSGLQNTEAFF
TRBV18	TRBJ2-5	CASSGGLQETQYF
TRBV5-6	TRBJ1-5	CASSLSGSNQPQHF
TRBV6-5	TRBJ1-3	CASRGTGRAGNTIYF